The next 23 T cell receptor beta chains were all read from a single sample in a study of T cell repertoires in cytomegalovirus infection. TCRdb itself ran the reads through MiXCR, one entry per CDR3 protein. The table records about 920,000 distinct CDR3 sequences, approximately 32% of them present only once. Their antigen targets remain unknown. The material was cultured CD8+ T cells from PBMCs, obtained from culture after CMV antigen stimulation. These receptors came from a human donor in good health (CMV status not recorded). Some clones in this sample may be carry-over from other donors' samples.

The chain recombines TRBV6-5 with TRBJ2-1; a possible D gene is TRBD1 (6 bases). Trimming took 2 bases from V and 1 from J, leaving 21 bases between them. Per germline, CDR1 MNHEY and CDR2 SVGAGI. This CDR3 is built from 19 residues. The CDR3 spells CASSYHPWGPSGSYNEQFF. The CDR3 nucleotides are TGTGCCAGCAGTTACCATCCTTGGGGGCCCTCGGGGTCCTACAATGAGCAGTTCTTC.

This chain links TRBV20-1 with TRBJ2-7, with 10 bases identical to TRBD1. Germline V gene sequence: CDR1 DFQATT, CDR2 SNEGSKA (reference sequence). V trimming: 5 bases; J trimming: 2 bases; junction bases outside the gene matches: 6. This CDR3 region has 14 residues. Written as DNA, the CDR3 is TGCAGTGCTCCCCGGACAGGGGGAGCCTACGAGCAGTACGTC. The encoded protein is CSAPRTGGAYEQYV.

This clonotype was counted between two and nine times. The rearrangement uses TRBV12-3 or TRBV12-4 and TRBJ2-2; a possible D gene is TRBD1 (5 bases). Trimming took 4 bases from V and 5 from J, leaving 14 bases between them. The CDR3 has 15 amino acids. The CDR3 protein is CASSSPGIWTGELFF. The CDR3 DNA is TGTGCCAGCAGTTCCCCAGGGATTTGGACCGGGGAGCTGTTTTTT.

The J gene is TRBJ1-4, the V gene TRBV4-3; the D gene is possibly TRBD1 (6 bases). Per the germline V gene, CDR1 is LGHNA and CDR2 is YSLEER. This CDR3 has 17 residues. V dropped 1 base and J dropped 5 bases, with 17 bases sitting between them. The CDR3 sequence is CASSQGEGVRVNEKLFF. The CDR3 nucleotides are TGCGCCAGCAGCCAAGGCGAGGGGGTGCGAGTGAATGAAAAACTGTTTTTT.

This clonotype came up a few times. Written as DNA, the CDR3 is TGTGCCAGCAGTTCCGGGACCCATCTCGTTGATTACAATGAGCAGTTCTTC. This sequence encodes CASSSGTHLVDYNEQFF. The V and J genes are TRBV12-3 or TRBV12-4 and TRBJ2-1; D possibly uses TRBD1 or TRBD2 (5 bases each). This CDR3 is built from 17 residues. The V end was cut by 4 bases, the J end by 4 bases, with 20 bases between.

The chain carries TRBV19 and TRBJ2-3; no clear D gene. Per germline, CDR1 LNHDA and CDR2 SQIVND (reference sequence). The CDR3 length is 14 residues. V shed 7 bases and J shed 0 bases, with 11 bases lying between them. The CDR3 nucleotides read TGTGCCAGTACCTATAAGGGAAGCACAGATACGCAGTATTTT. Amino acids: CASTYKGSTDTQYF.

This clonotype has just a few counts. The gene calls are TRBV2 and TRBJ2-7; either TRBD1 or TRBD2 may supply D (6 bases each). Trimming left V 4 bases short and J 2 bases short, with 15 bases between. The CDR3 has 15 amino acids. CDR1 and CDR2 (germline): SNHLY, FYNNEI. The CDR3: CASSGTGGRTYEQYF. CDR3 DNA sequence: TGTGCCAGCAGTGGGACTGGGGGGCGAACCTACGAGCAGTACTTC.

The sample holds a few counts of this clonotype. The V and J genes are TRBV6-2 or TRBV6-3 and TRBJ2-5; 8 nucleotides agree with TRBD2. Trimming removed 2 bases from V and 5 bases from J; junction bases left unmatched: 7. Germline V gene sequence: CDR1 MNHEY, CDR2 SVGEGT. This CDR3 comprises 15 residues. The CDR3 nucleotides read TGTGCCAGCAGTTACAACGGGGGGGTCCAGGAGACCCAGTACTTC. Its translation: CASSYNGGVQETQYF.

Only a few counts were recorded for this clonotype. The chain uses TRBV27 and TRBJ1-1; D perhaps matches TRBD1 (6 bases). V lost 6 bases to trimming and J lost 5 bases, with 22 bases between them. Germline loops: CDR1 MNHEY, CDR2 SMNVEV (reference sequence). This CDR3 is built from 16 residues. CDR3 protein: CASRMIGGPLGTEAFF. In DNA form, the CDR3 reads TGTGCCAGCAGGATGATCGGGGGGCCACTTGGAACTGAAGCTTTCTTT.

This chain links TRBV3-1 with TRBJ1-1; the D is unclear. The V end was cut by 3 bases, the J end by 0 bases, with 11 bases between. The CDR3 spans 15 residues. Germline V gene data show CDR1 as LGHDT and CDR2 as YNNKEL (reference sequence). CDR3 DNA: TGTGCCAGCAGCCAGAGTAGGGATTTGAACACTGAAGCTTTCTTT. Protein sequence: CASSQSRDLNTEAFF.

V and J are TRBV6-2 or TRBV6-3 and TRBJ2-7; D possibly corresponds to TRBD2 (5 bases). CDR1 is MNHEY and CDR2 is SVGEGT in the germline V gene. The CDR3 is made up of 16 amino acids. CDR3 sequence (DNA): TGTGCCAGCAGTTACCCACGAGTGGGGAGCTCCTACGATCAGTACGTC. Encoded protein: CASSYPRVGSSYDQYV.

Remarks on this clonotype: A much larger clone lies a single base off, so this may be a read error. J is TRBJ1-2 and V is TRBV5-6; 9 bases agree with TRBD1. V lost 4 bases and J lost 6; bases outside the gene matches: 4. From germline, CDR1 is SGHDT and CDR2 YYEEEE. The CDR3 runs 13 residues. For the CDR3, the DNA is TGTGCCAGCAGCGACGGGACAGGGAATGGCTACACCTTC. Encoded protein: CASSDGTGNGYTF.

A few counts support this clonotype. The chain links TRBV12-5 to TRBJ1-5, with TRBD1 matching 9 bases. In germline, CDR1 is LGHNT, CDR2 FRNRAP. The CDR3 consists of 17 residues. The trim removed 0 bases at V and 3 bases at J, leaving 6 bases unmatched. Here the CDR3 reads CASGLVTGTGNNQPQHF. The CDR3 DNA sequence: TGTGCTAGTGGTTTGGTTACCGGGACAGGGAACAATCAGCCCCAGCATTTT.

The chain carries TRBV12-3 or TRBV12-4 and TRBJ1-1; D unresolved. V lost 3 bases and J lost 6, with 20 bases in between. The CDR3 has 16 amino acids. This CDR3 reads CASSFPSPRLEPEAFF. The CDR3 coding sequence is TGTGCCAGCAGTTTCCCTTCCCCGCGATTGGAACCTGAAGCTTTCTTT.

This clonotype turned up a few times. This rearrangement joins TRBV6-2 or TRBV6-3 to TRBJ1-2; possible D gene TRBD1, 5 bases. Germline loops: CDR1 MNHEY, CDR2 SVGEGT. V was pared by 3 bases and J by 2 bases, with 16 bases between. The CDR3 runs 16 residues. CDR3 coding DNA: TGTGCCAGCAGTTATTGGGACGGGGAAACCAACTATGGCTACACCTTC. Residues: CASSYWDGETNYGYTF.

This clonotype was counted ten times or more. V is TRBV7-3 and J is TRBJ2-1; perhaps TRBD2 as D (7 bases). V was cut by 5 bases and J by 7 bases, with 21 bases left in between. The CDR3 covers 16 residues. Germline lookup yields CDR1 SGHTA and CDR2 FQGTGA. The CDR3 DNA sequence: TGTGCCAGCAGCCCCTTCGGGGCCGGGGGGACAAATGAGCAGTTCTTC. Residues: CASSPFGAGGTNEQFF.

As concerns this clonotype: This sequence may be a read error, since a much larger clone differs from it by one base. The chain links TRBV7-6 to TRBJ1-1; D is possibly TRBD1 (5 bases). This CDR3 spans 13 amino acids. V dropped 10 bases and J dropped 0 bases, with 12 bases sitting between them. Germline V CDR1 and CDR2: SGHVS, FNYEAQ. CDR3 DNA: TGTGCCAACAGTGGAGGGGTGAACACTGAAGCTTTCTTT. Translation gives CANSGGVNTEAFF.

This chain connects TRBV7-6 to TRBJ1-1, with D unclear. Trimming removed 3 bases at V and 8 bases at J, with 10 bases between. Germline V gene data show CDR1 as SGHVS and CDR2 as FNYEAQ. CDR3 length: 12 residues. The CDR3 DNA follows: TGTGCCAGCAGCTTTCGAGGCAGGGAAGCTTTCTTT. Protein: CASSFRGREAFF.

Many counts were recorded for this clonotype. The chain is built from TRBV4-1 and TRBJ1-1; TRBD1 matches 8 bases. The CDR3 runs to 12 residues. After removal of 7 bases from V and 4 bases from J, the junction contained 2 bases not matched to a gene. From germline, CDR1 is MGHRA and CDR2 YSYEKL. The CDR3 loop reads CASNTGGTEAFF. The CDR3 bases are TGCGCCAGCAACACAGGGGGCACTGAAGCTTTCTTT.

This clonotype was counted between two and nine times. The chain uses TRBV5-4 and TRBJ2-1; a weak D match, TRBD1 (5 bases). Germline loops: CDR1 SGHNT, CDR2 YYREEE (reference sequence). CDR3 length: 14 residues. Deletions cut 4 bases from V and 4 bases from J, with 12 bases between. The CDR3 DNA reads TGTGCCAGCAGCACATTCGACAGTTACAATGAGCAGTTCTTC. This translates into CASSTFDSYNEQFF.

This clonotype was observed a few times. CDR3 nucleotide sequence: TGCAGTGCTAGAGATCAAGTGAGGACAGAGAATCGAAACACCATATATTTT. Amino acids: CSARDQVRTENRNTIYF. The genes are TRBV20-1 and TRBJ1-3; weak D call: TRBD1 (6 bases). Trimming left V 0 bases short and J 5 bases short, with 20 bases between. There are 17 residues in the CDR3. Germline CDR1 DFQATT, CDR2 SNEGSKA (reference sequence).

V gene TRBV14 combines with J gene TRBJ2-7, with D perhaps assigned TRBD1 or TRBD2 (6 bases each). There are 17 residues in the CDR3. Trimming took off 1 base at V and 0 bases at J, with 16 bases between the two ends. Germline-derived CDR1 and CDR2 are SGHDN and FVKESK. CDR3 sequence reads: CASSQAFTGALSYEQYF. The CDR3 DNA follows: TGTGCCAGCAGCCAAGCCTTTACGGGGGCCCTCTCCTACGAGCAGTACTTC.

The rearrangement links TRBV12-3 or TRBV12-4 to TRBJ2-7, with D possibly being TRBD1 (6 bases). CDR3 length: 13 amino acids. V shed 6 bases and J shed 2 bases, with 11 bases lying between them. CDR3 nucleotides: TGTGCCAGCAGGCCACCAGGGGCCTACGAGCAGTACTTC. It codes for CASRPPGAYEQYF.